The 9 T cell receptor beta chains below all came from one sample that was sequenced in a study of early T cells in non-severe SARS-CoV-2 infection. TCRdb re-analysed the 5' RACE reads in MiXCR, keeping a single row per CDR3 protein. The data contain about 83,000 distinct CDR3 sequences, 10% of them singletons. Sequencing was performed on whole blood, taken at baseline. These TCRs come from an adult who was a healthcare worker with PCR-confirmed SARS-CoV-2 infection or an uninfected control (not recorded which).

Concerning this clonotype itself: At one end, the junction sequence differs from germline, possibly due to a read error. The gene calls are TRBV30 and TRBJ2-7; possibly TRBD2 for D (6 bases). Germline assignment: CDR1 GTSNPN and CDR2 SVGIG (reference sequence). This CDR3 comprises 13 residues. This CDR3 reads CAWRADGFSEQYF. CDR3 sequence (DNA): TGCGCCTGGAGGGCGGACGGGTTCTCCGAGCAGTACTTC.

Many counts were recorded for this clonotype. CDR3 bases: TGTGCCAGCAGCTCAGGGGTGGCCGGCGTCAAAGCTTTCTTT. Its protein is CASSSGVAGVKAFF. J is TRBJ1-1 and V is TRBV7-2; a possible D gene is TRBD1 (6 bases). This CDR3 has 14 residues. Germline CDR1 SGHTA, CDR2 FQGNSA. Trimming took off 4 bases at V and 9 bases at J, with 18 bases between the two ends.

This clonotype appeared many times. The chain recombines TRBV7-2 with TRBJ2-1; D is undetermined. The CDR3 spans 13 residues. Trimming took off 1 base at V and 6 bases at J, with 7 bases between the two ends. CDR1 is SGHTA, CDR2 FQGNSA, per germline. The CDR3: CASSLVGRNEQFF. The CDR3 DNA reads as TGTGCCAGCAGCTTAGTAGGGCGCAATGAGCAGTTCTTC.

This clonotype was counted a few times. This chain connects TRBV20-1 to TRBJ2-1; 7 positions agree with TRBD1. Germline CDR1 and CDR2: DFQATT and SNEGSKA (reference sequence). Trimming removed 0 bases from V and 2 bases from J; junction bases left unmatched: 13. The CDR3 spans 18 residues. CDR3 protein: CSARESPLRDRAYNEQFF. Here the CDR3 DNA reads TGCAGTGCTAGAGAATCCCCCCTCCGGGACAGAGCCTACAATGAGCAGTTCTTC.

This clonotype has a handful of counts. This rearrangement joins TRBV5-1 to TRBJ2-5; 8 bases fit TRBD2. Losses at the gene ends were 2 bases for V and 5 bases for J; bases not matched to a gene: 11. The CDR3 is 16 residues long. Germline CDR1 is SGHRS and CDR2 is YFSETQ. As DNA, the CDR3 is TGCGCCAGCAGCTTAAGCGGGAGTAGCGGGATGGAGACCCAGTACTTC. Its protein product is CASSLSGSSGMETQYF.

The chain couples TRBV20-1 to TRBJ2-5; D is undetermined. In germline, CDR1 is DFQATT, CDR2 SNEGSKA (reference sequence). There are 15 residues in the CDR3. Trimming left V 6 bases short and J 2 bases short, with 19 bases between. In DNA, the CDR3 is TGCAGTGCCACGGCCCCCCGGCTAGGGCAAGAGACCCAGTACTTC. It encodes CSATAPRLGQETQYF.

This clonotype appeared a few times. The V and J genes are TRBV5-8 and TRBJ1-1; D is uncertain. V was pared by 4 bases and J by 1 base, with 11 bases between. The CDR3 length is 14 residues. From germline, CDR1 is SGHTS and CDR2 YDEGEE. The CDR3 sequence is CASSPAVRNTEAFF. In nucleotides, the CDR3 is TGTGCCAGCAGCCCAGCGGTTAGGAACACTGAAGCTTTCTTT. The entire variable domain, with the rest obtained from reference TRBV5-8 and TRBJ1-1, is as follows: EAGVTQSPTHLIKTRGQQATLRCSPISGHTSVYWYQQALGLGLQFLLWYDEGEERNRGNFPPRFSGRQFPNYSSELNVNALELEDSALYLCASSPAVRNTEAFFGQGTRLTVV.

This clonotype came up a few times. The CDR3 protein is CASSLAVAYNEQFF. In nucleotides, the CDR3 is TGTGCCAGCAGCTTAGCGGTGGCTTACAATGAGCAGTTCTTC. The rearrangement links TRBV7-2 to TRBJ2-1; D not certain. Trimming took 0 bases from V and 4 from J, leaving 7 bases between them. CDR1 and CDR2 from the germline V gene are SGHTA and FQGNSA. CDR3 length: 14 residues.

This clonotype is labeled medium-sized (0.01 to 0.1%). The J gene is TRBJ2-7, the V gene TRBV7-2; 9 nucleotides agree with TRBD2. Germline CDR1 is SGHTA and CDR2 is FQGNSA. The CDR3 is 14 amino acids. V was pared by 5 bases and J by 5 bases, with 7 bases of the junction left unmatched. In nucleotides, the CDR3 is TGTGCCAGCAGCATCCAAGCGGGAGGAAACGAGCAGTACTTC. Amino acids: CASSIQAGGNEQYF.